The 21 T cell receptor beta chains below come from one sample, sequenced in a study of blood T cell repertoires in COVID-19 (dated by TCRdb to 2019 to 2021). The method behind the library was the immunoSEQ multiplex PCR assay. Sourced from immuneACCESS, this table was stored by TCRdb with only in-frame sequences that have V and J called. A share of the clones is absent; for the studies checked, an unresolved V gene accounts for under half, and the remainder has no known explanation. This sample is represented by under 450,000 clones; 90% to 95% of them were singletons. In total, the top ten clones hold about 0.86% of the sample. The sequenced material came from PBMCs or T cells enriched from blood (not recorded which). Receptor source: a woman aged 40 to 49 who had been exposed to COVID-19.

V is TRBV19 and J is TRBJ1-5; tentative D call: TRBD1 (6 bases). The ends were cut back, 10 bases at V and 1 base at J, with 11 bases in the middle. In germline, CDR1 is LNHDA, CDR2 SQIVND (reference sequence). CDR3 length: 13 amino acids. CDR3 sequence: CATGQRSNQPQHF. The CDR3 nucleotides are TGTGCCACCGGACAGCGCAGCAATCAGCCCCAGCATTTT.

This chain links TRBV5-1 with TRBJ1-6; 10 bases agree with TRBD1. CDR1 and CDR2 from the germline V gene are SGHRS and YFSETQ. The CDR3 is 18 amino acids. Trimming cost V 0 bases and J 1 base; bases outside gene matches: 4. In nucleotides, the CDR3 is TGCGCCAGCAGCTTGGGACAGGGGGCAGGGTCCTATAATTCACCCCTCCACTTT. Amino acid sequence: CASSLGQGAGSYNSPLHF.

This chain uses TRBV7-6 with TRBJ1-2; D not certain. V was trimmed by 4 bases and J by 3 bases, leaving 6 bases between them. This CDR3 spans 12 amino acids. CDR1 is SGHVS, CDR2 FNYEAQ, per germline. As DNA, the CDR3 is TGTGCCAGCAGCTCAGGCGACTATGGCTACACCTTC. Its translation is CASSSGDYGYTF.

This clone was counted a single time. DNA for the CDR3: TGTGCCAGCAGCTTGGCCCTGACAGGGGCTAACACCGGGGAGCTGTTTTTT. Its protein product is CASSLALTGANTGELFF. This chain joins TRBV5-6 and TRBJ2-2; 8 nucleotides match TRBD1. The CDR3 sequence is 17 residues long. Germline V lookup: CDR1 SGHDT, CDR2 YYEEEE. Trimming cost V 0 bases and J 2 bases; bases outside gene matches: 6.

CDR3 DNA: TGTGCCAGCAGCCCACCCCGGACAGACTATGGCTACACCTTC. Its protein is CASSPPRTDYGYTF. V gene TRBV5-4 combines with J gene TRBJ1-2; D possibly corresponds to TRBD1 (6 bases). This CDR3 has 14 residues. Germline lookup yields CDR1 SGHNT and CDR2 YYREEE (reference sequence). Between the trimmed V and J ends, which lost 4 bases and 3 bases, there was a span of 13 bases.

The CDR3, as DNA: TGTGCCAGCAGCGACAGGGTTGTTCAGCCCCAGCATTTT. Amino acid sequence: CASSDRVVQPQHF. The V gene is TRBV6-5, the J gene TRBJ1-5; 7 nucleotides line up with TRBD1. The CDR3 totals 13 residues. CDR1 is MNHEY and CDR2 is SVGAGI in the germline V gene. Trimming cost V 6 bases and J 6 bases; bases outside gene matches: 5.

The rearrangement links TRBV29-1 to TRBJ2-1; D is uncertain. V lost 1 base and J 9 bases, leaving 13 bases between the germline ends. Germline CDR1 and CDR2: SQVTM and ANQGSEA. CDR3 length: 13 amino acids. DNA of the CDR3: TGCAGCGTTGAAGTCAGGCAAATGGGTGAGCAGTTCTTC. It translates to CSVEVRQMGEQFF.

V is TRBV4-1 and J is TRBJ2-2; TRBD2 might be the D (5 bases). CDR1 MGHRA and CDR2 YSYEKL come from the germline V gene. This CDR3 comprises 14 residues. Deletions cut 5 bases from V and 4 bases from J, with 11 bases between. Written as DNA, the CDR3 is TGCGCCAGCAGCAGAATAGCGTTCACCGGGGAGCTGTTTTTT. Its protein is CASSRIAFTGELFF.

J is TRBJ1-2 and V is TRBV19; no definite D call. This CDR3 contains 12 residues. Trimming shortened V by 4 bases and J by 8 bases, and 11 bases separated the two germline ends. Germline CDR1 and CDR2: LNHDA and SQIVND (reference sequence). CDR3 residues: CASSTYSSGYTF. In nucleotides, the CDR3 is TGTGCCAGTAGTACCTACAGCTCCGGCTACACCTTC. Looking up the rest from reference TRBV19 and TRBJ1-2 gives the full variable domain: DGGITQSPKYLFRKEGQNVTLSCEQNLNHDAMYWYRQDPGQGLRLIYYSQIVNDFQKGDIAEGYSVSREKKESFPLTVTSAQKNPTAFYLCASSTYSSGYTFGSGTRLTVV.

The sample holds a few counts of this clone. The chain carries TRBV4-2 and TRBJ2-2; 7 nucleotides agree with TRBD2. Germline V gives CDR1 LGHNA, CDR2 YNFKEQ. The CDR3 is 15 residues long. Trimming at V came to 3 bases and at J to 4 bases, leaving 5 bases not matched to a gene. The CDR3 DNA is TGTGCCAGCAGCCAGGGGAGGGCCGGCACCGGGGAGCTGTTTTTT. It codes for CASSQGRAGTGELFF.

The chain employs TRBV18 and TRBJ1-2; 7 bases agree with TRBD1. This CDR3 spans 15 amino acids. Germline V CDR1 and CDR2: KGHSH, LQKENI. V dropped 1 base and J dropped 4; count of bases not matched to a gene: 6. DNA for the CDR3: TGTGCCAGCTCACCACGTGGGACAGATCCCTATGGCTACACCTTC. Residues: CASSPRGTDPYGYTF.

V and J are TRBV19 and TRBJ1-2, with 8 bases fitting TRBD1. The CDR3 is 13 amino acids. The ends lost 6 bases at V and 6 bases at J; junction bases unmatched: 6. The germline V gene encodes CDR1 LNHDA and CDR2 SQIVND (reference sequence). CDR3 in amino acids: CASSIDRGNGYTF. The CDR3 nucleotides are TGTGCCAGTAGCATTGACAGGGGTAATGGCTACACCTTC.

This clone was recorded once. The rearrangement links TRBV12-5 to TRBJ1-2; 7 bases map to TRBD1. The J segment lost 1 base and the V segment lost 6 bases, leaving 5 bases of the junction unmatched. The CDR3 spans 14 residues. Germline CDR1 LGHNT, CDR2 FRNRAP. CDR3 residues: CASGRGQVNYGYTF. Written as DNA, the CDR3 is TGTGCTAGTGGACGCGGACAGGTTAACTATGGCTACACCTTC.

The gene calls are TRBV5-6 and TRBJ1-1; possibly TRBD1 for D (5 bases). Trimming left V 3 bases short and J 8 bases short, with 14 bases between. Germline V gene data show CDR1 as SGHDT and CDR2 as YYEEEE. The CDR3 runs to 13 residues. CDR3 sequence: CASSWGETGEAFF. The CDR3, as DNA: TGTGCCAGCAGCTGGGGGGAGACGGGAGAAGCTTTCTTT.

V is TRBV5-8 and J is TRBJ1-1; D may be TRBD1 (5 bases). V was cut by 7 bases and J by 1 base, with 20 bases left in between. CDR3 length: 16 residues. Germline CDR1 SGHTS, CDR2 YDEGEE. In nucleotides, the CDR3 is TGTGCCAGCCAATTATTATCTGGGGGGACGAACACTGAAGCTTTCTTT. Amino acid sequence: CASQLLSGGTNTEAFF.

The CDR3 nucleotides are TGTGCCAGTATCAGGCGGGGGGGAAGCGGTATGAACACTGAAGCTTTCTTT. This translates into CASIRRGGSGMNTEAFF. The chain uses TRBV19 and TRBJ1-1; possible D gene TRBD1, 5 bases. CDR1 LNHDA and CDR2 SQIVND come from the germline V gene (reference sequence). The germline V and J ends were trimmed by 7 bases and 0 bases, with 21 bases remaining between them. The CDR3 totals 17 residues.

The table lists this clone with a count of one. The chain has TRBV7-2 and TRBJ1-2; a weak D match, TRBD1 (5 bases). CDR1 is SGHTA, CDR2 FQGNSA, per germline. Trimming cost V 4 bases and J 2 bases, with 14 bases left between them. This CDR3 contains 15 residues. For the CDR3, the DNA is TGTGCCAGCAGCTCGACAACCAGGGTGAACTATGGCTACACCTTC. It encodes CASSSTTRVNYGYTF.

The gene calls are TRBV2 and TRBJ1-2; 8 bases agree with TRBD1. V was clipped by 1 base and J by 6 bases; unmatched bases: 1. The CDR3 runs 13 residues. The V gene's germline CDR1 is SNHLY and CDR2 FYNNEI. DNA of the CDR3: TGTGCCAGCAGTGAAGACAGGGGGGATGGCTACACCTTC. Translated, it gives CASSEDRGDGYTF.

V usage is TRBV9 and J usage is TRBJ1-5; D ambiguous. Germline V lookup: CDR1 SGDLS, CDR2 YYNGEE. The CDR3 loop spans 15 amino acids. Between the trimmed V and J ends, which lost 3 bases and 0 bases, there was a span of 10 bases. DNA of the CDR3: TGTGCCAGCAGCGCCTCCGGGAATAGCAATCAGCCCCAGCATTTT. Translating it yields CASSASGNSNQPQHF.

Only a few counts were recorded for this clone. The gene calls are TRBV10-2 and TRBJ2-1, with TRBD2 matching over 14 bases. Germline CDR1 is WSHSY and CDR2 is SAAADI. Trimming took 10 bases from V and 11 from J; bases not matched to a gene: 22. The CDR3 contains 18 residues. The CDR3: CATQPRTWARTSGGQQFF. Written as DNA, the CDR3 is TGCGCCACCCAGCCTCGTACCTGGGCCAGGACTAGCGGGGGGCAGCAGTTCTTC.

The table lists this clone with a count of one. The J gene is TRBJ1-1, the V gene TRBV7-9; 12 bases map to TRBD1. The CDR3 loop spans 19 amino acids. J gave up 2 bases and V 3 bases, and 13 bases lay outside the gene matches. The V gene's germline CDR1 is SEHNR and CDR2 FQNEAQ (reference sequence). Written as DNA, the CDR3 is TGTGCCAGCAGCTTGGTAACCGGGACAGGGGGCGCCGGAAACACTGAAGCTTTCTTT. This encodes CASSLVTGTGGAGNTEAFF.